This T cell receptor (beta chain) was found in a study of cytomegalovirus exposure and HLA in healthy donors (dated by TCRdb to the late 2010s). Background for the entire study: An earlier analysis of approximately 590 of the donors reported more than 250 Gb of sequence data and 100 million to 140 million unique TCR beta sequences from 150 million to 200 million T cells. An early release covering roughly 600 HLA-typed donors comprised about 320 gigabases of sequencing data and some 79 million unique TCR sequences. HLA typing included class I and class II loci at four-digit resolution. The study used immunosequencing to profile the T cell repertoires of approximately 630 subjects and linked those repertoires to cytomegalovirus serostatus. A later genetic analysis took genome-wide SNP genotypes for about three fifths of the 666 donors and used that subset as a discovery cohort. In a later analysis, previously published TCR beta repertoires from 550 to 750 donors were re-analyzed and high-resolution HLA genotyping was added so that TCR occurrence patterns could be studied. Of the roughly 400 genotyped donors, approximately 80% fell in the genetic ancestry cluster associated with self-reported Caucasian donors. Because of strong linkage in the cohort, roughly five DR-DQ haplotypes were treated as single units for association and clustering. The later analysis used no new phenotypic data to find candidate immune exposures, relying instead on TCR beta sequences and their occurrence across donors. In addition to the first cohort of 666 subjects, a separate validation cohort of approximately 130 different subjects was used. To predict cytomegalovirus infection status, the study brought together high-throughput TCR immunosequencing, statistical association of individual TCRs with disease status, and machine learning. Typing coverage differed by locus: A, B, C, DRB1 and DQB1 were typed in about 629-640 donors, DQA1 in about 560, DPA1 in over 600, and DPB1 in 400 to 490. Among almost 400 genotyped donors of the cohort, an average of around 240,000 unique TCR beta nucleotide sequences were sequenced per donor, roughly 20% of them non-productive. All discovery cohort repertoires had been generated using a single sequencing platform. Donor age, sex, ethnicity and CMV serostatus were collected together with the repertoire data. An earlier analysis of roughly 600 of the donors used high-throughput TCR beta sequencing to judge whether each TCR beta V gene segment behaved as functional or pseudogenic. The study aimed to test whether signatures of past pathogen exposure could be identified by cataloging public T cell receptors. What the study reported, not specific to this receptor: When HLA alleles, especially DR and DQ, strongly co-occurred, attributing TCR associations to individual alleles was difficult. Over 15 rarely observed V segments, including chromosome 9 orphons, were excluded from the earlier analysis of several hundred of the donors because counts were too low. A later analysis found that TCR association rates varied across HLA loci, with DRB1 alleles showing the most associated TCRs and HLA-C alleles the fewest. In an earlier analysis of more than 450 of the donors, most TCR beta V segments were observed in productive rearrangements about 90% or about 30% of the time, broadly matching IMGT annotations. In the study, approximately 160 TCR beta chains were listed as associated with cytomegalovirus. A further reported finding was that TCR beta sequences accurately predicted the HLA-A and HLA-B alleles for most subjects in the first cohort. Some IMGT-functional V segments, including TRBV6-2 and TRBV6-3, could not be told apart with the 87-base-pair reads, so those segments were excluded. Because HLA typing was unavailable for some donors at each locus, only the typed subset was used in association tests. Immune exposure information for the cohort was limited to CMV serostatus. Across donors, most TCR sequences were observed very rarely, whereas some public TCRs were present in many individuals. A few of the identified cytomegalovirus-associated TCR beta chains were confirmed in vitro to be specific for cytomegalovirus antigens. A cluster of highly shared sequence variants was judged likely to represent a technical artifact of the sequencing pipeline. A later analysis found that HLA-associated TCR beta chains were more clonally expanded and had lower generation probabilities than equally common non-associated chains. According to a later analysis, most CMV-associated TCR beta chains appeared to be HLA-restricted, and the HLA associations seemed to be driven largely by CMV exposure. An association between a missense DCLRE1C variant and V-gene and J-gene trimming of TCR beta chains was found in a later genetic analysis and replicated in an independent cohort. Linkage disequilibrium might explain the correlated functional status among segregating V segments, but an unknown experimental factor could not be excluded. Only TCR beta chains were sequenced in this cohort, and the absence of alpha or paired-chain data limited detectable features. The classifier was reported to diagnose cytomegalovirus status with high specificity and sensitivity in both the original and validation cohorts. A later analysis reported that several top co-occurrence clusters appeared linked to parvovirus B19, influenza, CMV and Epstein-Barr virus. The authors suggested that the approach could potentially be generalized to other disease states and immunological phenotypes. At a false discovery rate of 0.05, a later analysis linked fewer than 20,000 TCR beta sequences to specific HLA alleles. According to a later genetic analysis, donors in an Asian-associated ancestry cluster had fewer N-insertions in productive TCRs than the approximately 700-donor mean. Roughly uniform sequencing depth across donors was assumed in presence/absence analyses, although this assumption may not hold.

The germline V gene encodes CDR1 SGDLS and CDR2 YYNGEE. At the junction V is shortened by 0 bases and J by 1 base, with 13 bases in between. The CDR3 runs 16 residues from the cysteine to the phenylalanine. Only the CDR3 portion is preserved as DNA: 48 bases, with reading frame beginning at the first base. In total, approximately 690 healthy bone marrow donors made up the cohort. At the time of sampling, all cohort members were nominally healthy, though unrecorded immune exposures were likely present. The donor tested CMV seropositive, placing the donor among the roughly 270 seropositive members of the cohort. A peripheral blood sample was collected from each donor, and TCR beta sequencing was performed on peripheral blood mononuclear cells. Genomic DNA was extracted from the blood cell samples with the Qiagen DNeasy Blood Extraction Kit. Library construction relied on the immunoSEQ multiplex PCR assay. The multiplex PCR relied on a mix of 60 forward primers for TCR Vbeta segments and 13 reverse primers for TCR Jbeta segments. Amplification of the CDR3 region of rearranged TCR beta genes was performed with a multiplex PCR assay on genomic DNA. On the Illumina HiSeq System, the amplified TCR beta libraries were sequenced as 87-base-pair reads. The authors' pipeline ran thus. In a later analysis, 70 million to 95 million unique TCR beta chains were counted across the approximately 640 repertoires, and roughly 10 million of these chains were shared by at least two donors. To remove PCR and sequencing errors, raw reads were error-corrected and collapsed into unique sequences using a nearest-neighbor algorithm that merged closely related sequences. To assign V, D and J gene segments, CDR3 sequences were aligned to IMGT reference sequences. For a sequence to be retained, a match of at least six nucleotides to both a V gene segment and a J gene segment was required. Rearrangements were classified as productive when the CDR3 lacked stop codons and remained in frame with V and J, and all other rearrangements were classified as non-productive. Following IMGT convention, CDR3 was defined as the stretch from the second conserved V-encoded cysteine to the conserved J-encoded phenylalanine. The earlier analysis of 550 to 650 of the donors excluded any sequence lacking an unambiguous match to a single V gene segment. An earlier analysis of 550 to 650 of the donors classified V segments as functional when productive rearrangements were above 56.7% and as segregating when the standard deviation between donors was above 5%. A statistical classification framework was developed to diagnose cytomegalovirus status using the catalog of TCR beta chain sequences. V and J gene assignment, in a later analysis, came from comparing TCR nucleotide sequences with IMGT/GENE-DB human TR gene sequences. Using the TCRdist pipeline, a later analysis assigned CDR3 sequences along with most-parsimonious VDJ recombination scenarios. A later analysis defined each TCR beta chain by its CDR3 amino acid sequence plus V-gene family, and excluded reads lacking a unique V-gene family. A later analysis removed over 500 highly shared, low-generation-probability nucleotide sequences to deal with suspected cross-contamination and a sequencing artifact. In a later analysis, a clonal expansion index was calculated for each public chain from normalized within-repertoire ranks of inferred template counts. Generation probabilities in a later analysis came from a VDJ recombination model fitted to out-of-frame rearrangements, and those results were checked against IGoR. In a later analysis, TCR-TCR, TCR-HLA and TCR-CMV co-occurrence was scored with hypergeometric tests, and a repertoire-size bias correction was applied to TCR pairs. A later analysis estimated false discovery rates by permuting HLA or CMV assignments 20 times. In a later analysis, co-occurring TCRs were grouped with DBSCAN, and TCRdist sequence similarity was added when clustering was performed within HLA-allele-positive subsets. Repertoires with fewer than 30,000 or more than 120,000 public chains were left out of co-occurrence clustering, as were about 5 repertoires with anomalous nucleotide sharing. Imported from immuneACCESS, the table was reduced by TCRdb to in-frame sequences with V and J called. These copies leave out some clones; in studies compared against another copy, an unresolved V gene accounts for under half, and the cause of the remainder is not known. For V, J and clone size, that table is used; D and trimming come from the DNA. In this sample the table shows about 110,000 clones, almost 70% of which occur a single time. The ten biggest clones cover roughly 8.7% of the sample.

As for this clone: Its antigen is still unknown. The input lacks base qualities; no much larger clone sits a single base away.

The sample was PBMCs. The V gene is TRBV9 and the J gene is TRBJ1-1; the D region possibly corresponds to TRBD1 (5 bases align). This clonotype was sampled from a man aged 25-45 years in good health and CMV-seropositive. CDR3 sequence: CASSVVPTQGNTEAFF. The nucleotides are TGTGCCAGCAGCGTAGTCCCCACTCAGGGGAACACTGAAGCTTTCTTT.